A selection of T cell receptor beta chains follows, all from one sample in a study of beta chain features in type 1 diabetes. Libraries were prepared by immunoSEQ multiplex PCR; TCRdb keeps only in-frame clonotypes and omits some of them. The sample consists of under 450,000 clones, more than 11% of them appearing once. The sequenced sample consisted of naive CD4+ T cells from blood. These receptors were obtained from a man aged 25-45 years in good health. Each CDR3 is given with its conserved first and last residue. The D gene is left open where the match is weak. Rows give clone size only sometimes, using once, few, many, or a class for an expanded clone.

j_gene	abundance	d_gene	v_gene	CDR3aa	CDR3nt
TRBJ2-1	NA	TRBD2	TRBV2	CASSDSSGTYNEQFF	TGTGCCAGCAGTGATTCTAGCGGTACCTACAATGAGCAGTTCTTC
TRBJ2-2	few	NA	TRBV4-1	CASSQDTTKSAGELFF	TGCGCCAGCAGCCAAGATACAACCAAAAGTGCCGGGGAGCTGTTTTTT
TRBJ1-4	NA	TRBD1	TRBV18	CASSITGAYEKLFF	TGTGCCAGCTCAATAACAGGGGCGTATGAAAAACTGTTTTTT
TRBJ2-1	many	NA	TRBV14	CASSQDPGMAEQFF	TGTGCCAGCAGCCAAGATCCAGGGATGGCTGAGCAGTTCTTC
TRBJ2-2	NA	NA	TRBV29-1	CSVRQTNTGELFF	TGCAGCGTACGACAGACGAACACCGGGGAGCTGTTTTTT
TRBJ2-1	NA	NA	TRBV5-6	CASSLGTVNEQFF	TGTGCCAGCAGCTTGGGGACAGTCAATGAGCAGTTCTTC
TRBJ2-3	few	NA	TRBV19	CASSRTGPDTQYF	TGTGCCAGTAGTCGAACGGGACCAGATACGCAGTATTTT
TRBJ2-1	few	NA	TRBV5-1	CASSLEAGRQFF	TGCGCCAGCAGCCTGGAGGCTGGGAGGCAGTTCTTC
TRBJ2-1	NA	TRBD2	TRBV7-3	CASSLSSAGGYNEQFF	TGTGCCAGCAGCTTAAGTTCAGCGGGAGGGTACAATGAGCAGTTCTTC
TRBJ1-3	NA	TRBD1	TRBV29-1	CSVGDRGSGNTIYF	TGCAGCGTTGGGGACAGAGGCTCTGGAAACACCATATATTTT
TRBJ2-2	few	NA	TRBV7-9	CASSLRDQNTGELFF	TGTGCCAGCAGCTTGAGGGACCAGAACACCGGGGAGCTGTTTTTT
TRBJ2-3	NA	TRBD1	TRBV30	CAWSIREGAPQYF	TGTGCCTGGAGTATTCGCGAGGGGGCGCCTCAGTATTTT
TRBJ1-2	NA	NA	TRBV7-9	CASSHSEGNYGYTF	TGTGCCAGCAGTCACTCGGAGGGTAACTATGGCTACACCTTC
TRBJ2-3	NA	NA	TRBV7-6	CASSLGAGRGTDTQYF	TGTGCCAGCAGCTTAGGGGCAGGGCGAGGCACAGATACGCAGTATTTT
TRBJ2-2	NA	NA	TRBV30	CAWSKGAGELFF	TGTGCCTGGAGTAAGGGGGCCGGGGAGCTGTTTTTT
TRBJ1-2	few	TRBD1	TRBV5-1	CASSLIGGQGNYGYTF	TGCGCCAGCAGCTTGATAGGCGGACAGGGCAACTATGGCTACACCTTC
TRBJ1-2	few	NA	TRBV30	CAWSEFYGYTF	TGTGCCTGGAGTGAGTTCTATGGCTACACCTTC
TRBJ2-4	few	NA	TRBV12-5	CASGLRPGKNIQYF	TGTGCTAGTGGTTTGCGGCCAGGGAAAAACATTCAGTACTTC
TRBJ1-2	NA	NA	TRBV19	CASSIEGLSGYTF	TGTGCCAGTAGTATAGAAGGTCTATCTGGCTACACCTTC
TRBJ1-1	few	NA	TRBV11-2	CASSSTGPAEAFF	TGTGCCAGCAGCTCCACAGGGCCCGCTGAAGCTTTCTTT
TRBJ2-1	few	TRBD2	TRBV6-6	CASRATSEQFF	TGTGCCAGCAGGGCGACTAGCGAGCAGTTCTTC
TRBJ2-1	few	NA	TRBV7-2	CASSLKRRGGNHNEQFF	TGTGCCAGCAGCTTAAAAAGGCGTGGCGGGAACCACAATGAGCAGTTCTTC
TRBJ2-1	few	NA	TRBV30	CAWSVRGLSYNEQFF	TGTGCCTGGAGTGTTCGGGGGCTCTCCTACAATGAGCAGTTCTTC
TRBJ2-1	few	TRBD2	TRBV7-9	CASSPLAGGVNEQFF	TGTGCCAGCAGCCCACTAGCGGGAGGAGTTAATGAGCAGTTCTTC
TRBJ2-1	NA	NA	TRBV9	CASSRTGTYEQFF	TGTGCCAGCAGCAGGACCGGGACCTATGAGCAGTTCTTC
TRBJ1-3	few	NA	TRBV7-8	CASSLKGNTIYF	TGTGCCAGCAGTTTAAAGGGAAACACCATATATTTT
TRBJ1-1	NA	TRBD1	TRBV14	CASSQRQGLNTEAFF	TGTGCCAGCAGCCAACGACAGGGATTGAACACTGAAGCTTTCTTT
TRBJ2-7	NA	NA	TRBV2	CASIWLGVNEQYF	TGTGCCAGCATTTGGCTCGGGGTAAACGAGCAGTACTTC
TRBJ2-5	NA	NA	TRBV6-6	CASSSLATQETQYF	TGTGCCAGCAGTTCTCTAGCGACACAAGAGACCCAGTACTTC
TRBJ2-3	NA	NA	TRBV11-2	CASSLEGLFTDTQYF	TGTGCCAGCAGCTTAGAAGGGCTATTCACAGATACGCAGTATTTT
TRBJ2-3	NA	NA	TRBV4-3	CASSASGEWLDTQYF	TGCGCCAGCAGCGCTTCGGGGGAGTGGTTAGATACGCAGTATTTT
TRBJ1-3	NA	NA	TRBV7-9	CASGGSSGNTIYF	TGTGCCAGCGGGGGCTCCTCTGGAAACACCATATATTTT
TRBJ2-1	NA	NA	TRBV7-9	CASSLVDASSYNEQFF	TGTGCCAGCAGCTTAGTAGATGCGAGCTCCTACAATGAGCAGTTCTTC